A selection of T cell receptor beta chains follows, all from one sample in a study of shared clonotypes between healthy human individuals. Assay: immunoSEQ multiplex PCR; the TCRdb copy retains only in-frame clones and omits some. In the table there are 950,000 to 1,100,000 clones, around 74% of which are singletons. The material sequenced was memory CD4+ T cells sorted from blood. Receptor source: a man between 18 and 35 years old in good health. The CDR3 runs from the conserved cysteine through the conserved F or W. The D gene is left open where the match is weak. Rows give clone size only sometimes, using once, few, many, or a class for an expanded clone.

V: TRBV10-3
size: -
D: -
J: TRBJ2-7
DNA: TGTGCCATCAGTGAGAGAGCAAGTTACGAGCAGTACTTC
CDR3: CAISERASYEQYF

V: TRBV10-3
size: -
D: TRBD2
J: TRBJ2-2
DNA: TGTGCCACGTCGGGGGGGCCCAACACCGGGGAGCTGTTTTTT
CDR3: CATSGGPNTGELFF

V: TRBV7-6
size: -
D: -
J: TRBJ1-1
DNA: TGTGCCAGCAGCTTGTCCGGGAACACTGAAGCTTTCTTT
CDR3: CASSLSGNTEAFF

V: TRBV9
size: -
D: -
J: TRBJ1-2
DNA: TGTGCCAGCAGCGTAGATTTAGGAGGATCATATGGCTACACCTTC
CDR3: CASSVDLGGSYGYTF

V: TRBV20-1
size: -
D: -
J: TRBJ2-7
DNA: TGCAGTGCTGGACGCCTGGACGAGCAGTACTTC
CDR3: CSAGRLDEQYF

V: TRBV6-1
size: -
D: -
J: TRBJ1-6
DNA: TGTGCCAGCAGTGTCGAAGGGGCTAATTCACCCCTCCACTTT
CDR3: CASSVEGANSPLHF

V: TRBV28
size: many
D: -
J: TRBJ1-3
DNA: TGTGCCAGCAGTGGTCGAAAACAGAGAGGAAACACCATATATTTT
CDR3: CASSGRKQRGNTIYF

V: TRBV7-2
size: -
D: TRBD2
J: TRBJ2-3
DNA: TGTGCCAGCAGCTTTAGCGGGAGTACTGATACGCAGTATTTT
CDR3: CASSFSGSTDTQYF

V: TRBV7-2
size: -
D: -
J: TRBJ2-7
DNA: TGTGCCGAAGGGGGGAACTCCTACGAGCAGTACTTC
CDR3: CAEGGNSYEQYF

V: TRBV5-1
size: -
D: TRBD2
J: TRBJ2-5
DNA: TGCGCCAGCAGATATGTTAGCGGGGCCCCGGGGGAGACCCAGTACTTC
CDR3: CASRYVSGAPGETQYF

V: TRBV5-1
size: -
D: -
J: TRBJ2-7
DNA: TGCGCCAGCAGCTTGGAAGTTCGCGGGTACGAGCAGTACTTC
CDR3: CASSLEVRGYEQYF

V: TRBV10-3
size: -
D: -
J: TRBJ2-5
DNA: TGTGCCATCAAAGGCCAGGTGGGCACCCAGTACTTC
CDR3: CAIKGQVGTQYF

V: TRBV10-3
size: many
D: -
J: TRBJ2-1
DNA: TGTGCCATCAGTGCGGGACTCGACAATGAGCAGTTCTTC
CDR3: CAISAGLDNEQFF

V: TRBV9
size: few
D: TRBD1
J: TRBJ1-3
DNA: TGTGCCAGCACCCGGGATGACAGGGGCTCCTTCTCTGGAAACACCATATATTTT
CDR3: CASTRDDRGSFSGNTIYF

V: TRBV19
size: few
D: -
J: TRBJ2-3
DNA: TGTGCCAGTAGTCAAACTAGCACAGATACGCAGTATTTT
CDR3: CASSQTSTDTQYF

V: TRBV2
size: once
D: TRBD2
J: TRBJ2-3
DNA: TGTGCCAGCTACGGCGGGACTAGATTCACAGATACGCAGTATTTT
CDR3: CASYGGTRFTDTQYF

V: TRBV9
size: -
D: -
J: TRBJ2-7
DNA: TGTGCCAGCAGCGTATTCCCCTCCTACGAGCAGTACTTC
CDR3: CASSVFPSYEQYF

V: TRBV9
size: few
D: TRBD1
J: TRBJ1-5
DNA: TGTGCCAGCAGCGCGTCGGGACAGCTCTATCAGCCCCAGCATTTT
CDR3: CASSASGQLYQPQHF

V: TRBV7-2
size: -
D: -
J: TRBJ2-3
DNA: TGTGCCAGCAGCCCCATGTTGAGCACAGATACGCAGTATTTT
CDR3: CASSPMLSTDTQYF

V: TRBV12-1
size: -
D: -
J: TRBJ2-5
DNA: TGTGCCAGATCGACGCCGGGACAGGGCAGAGAGACCCAGTACTTC
CDR3: CARSTPGQGRETQYF

V: TRBV18
size: -
D: -
J: TRBJ1-6
DNA: TGTGCCAGCTCACCAAGTCCTGGGGCAAATTCACCCCTCCACTTT
CDR3: CASSPSPGANSPLHF

V: TRBV18
size: -
D: -
J: TRBJ2-7
DNA: TGTGCCAGCTCACCCGCCCTTGACAGCTACGAGCAGTACTTC
CDR3: CASSPALDSYEQYF

V: TRBV5-1
size: -
D: -
J: TRBJ1-4
DNA: TGCGCCAGCAGCTTGGAGGGCAGAACTAATGAAAAACTGTTTTTT
CDR3: CASSLEGRTNEKLFF

V: TRBV6-5
size: -
D: TRBD2
J: TRBJ2-7
DNA: TGTGCCGGCCAAGCGGGGGATCGGTCCTACGAGCAGTACTTC
CDR3: CAGQAGDRSYEQYF

V: TRBV30
size: once
D: -
J: TRBJ1-2
DNA: TGTGCCTGGGGCCTCGGGGGAAGCTCCAACTATGGCTACACCTTC
CDR3: CAWGLGGSSNYGYTF

V: TRBV13
size: -
D: -
J: TRBJ2-5
DNA: TGTGCCAGCAGCTTAAAGTTGCGCTACGCCCAAGAGACCCAGTACTTC
CDR3: CASSLKLRYAQETQYF

V: TRBV30
size: -
D: -
J: TRBJ1-1
DNA: TGTGCCTGGAGTATACCAGGACAGATGAACACTGAAGCTTTCTTT
CDR3: CAWSIPGQMNTEAFF

V: TRBV7-9
size: few
D: -
J: TRBJ1-1
DNA: TGTGCCAGCAGCTTAGGAGCAAACACTGAAGCTTTCTTT
CDR3: CASSLGANTEAFF

V: TRBV7-2
size: few
D: -
J: TRBJ2-2
DNA: TGTGCCAGCAGAAAGGGGACTAACACCGGGGAGCTGTTTTTT
CDR3: CASRKGTNTGELFF

V: TRBV19
size: few
D: -
J: TRBJ1-1
DNA: TGTGCCAGTAGTGCGACGGACAAGAACACTGAAGCTTTCTTT
CDR3: CASSATDKNTEAFF

V: TRBV11-2
size: -
D: -
J: TRBJ2-1
DNA: TGTGCCAGCAGCTTAGATGCTTTCGGCGTGGGGGTCCAGTTCTTC
CDR3: CASSLDAFGVGVQFF

V: TRBV7-2
size: -
D: -
J: TRBJ2-3
DNA: TGTGCCAGCAGCTTAGGACATACCACAGATACGCAGTATTTT
CDR3: CASSLGHTTDTQYF

V: TRBV18
size: -
D: -
J: TRBJ1-4
DNA: TGTGCCAGCTCACAGGGGATGGTCAATGAAAAACTGTTTTTT
CDR3: CASSQGMVNEKLFF

V: TRBV4-1
size: -
D: TRBD2
J: TRBJ2-7
DNA: TGCGCCAGCAGCCAAGGGACTAGCGGCCTGTCCTACGAGCAGTACTTC
CDR3: CASSQGTSGLSYEQYF

V: TRBV5-1
size: -
D: TRBD2
J: TRBJ2-7
DNA: TGCGCCAGCAGCCCCTCCGGGGGGGCCCCATACTACGAGCAGTACTTC
CDR3: CASSPSGGAPYYEQYF

V: TRBV6-5
size: once
D: -
J: TRBJ2-7
DNA: TGTGCCAGCAGCTCGGCAGGGGTGGTAGGCTACGAGCAGTACTTC
CDR3: CASSSAGVVGYEQYF

V: TRBV10-2
size: -
D: -
J: TRBJ2-2
DNA: TGCGCCACTGGTCCGATGGGTCCGGCCGGGGAGCTGTTTTTT
CDR3: CATGPMGPAGELFF

V: TRBV7-2
size: few
D: TRBD2
J: TRBJ2-1
DNA: TGTGCCAGCAGCTTGGGGACTAGGGCATACAATGAGCAGTTCTTC
CDR3: CASSLGTRAYNEQFF

V: TRBV4-2
size: once
D: -
J: TRBJ2-5
DNA: TGTGCCAGCAGCCAAGATGTGGCGGCTGGGGGCCAAGAGACCCAGTACTTC
CDR3: CASSQDVAAGGQETQYF

V: TRBV6-1
size: -
D: TRBD2
J: TRBJ2-7
DNA: TGTGCCAGCAGTAAGGTAGCGGGAGGCCCCTACGAGCAGTACTTC
CDR3: CASSKVAGGPYEQYF

V: TRBV7-9
size: -
D: -
J: TRBJ1-4
DNA: TGTGCCAGCAGCCGGGGACCGGATGAAAAACTGTTTTTT
CDR3: CASSRGPDEKLFF

V: TRBV6-4
size: -
D: -
J: TRBJ1-1
DNA: TGTGCCAGCAGTGAAGGGGGGCGAGAAACTGAAGCTTTCTTT
CDR3: CASSEGGRETEAFF

V: TRBV5-4
size: -
D: TRBD2
J: TRBJ2-6
DNA: TGTGCCAGCAGCGTAGGACTAGCTGGTTACTCTGGGGCCAACGTCCTGACTTTC
CDR3: CASSVGLAGYSGANVLTF

V: TRBV6-5
size: once
D: -
J: TRBJ1-2
DNA: TGTGCCAGCAGTTCCGTCTATGGCTACACCTTC
CDR3: CASSSVYGYTF

V: TRBV5-6
size: -
D: -
J: TRBJ1-1
DNA: TGTGCCAGCAGCTTTCAGACGGAAGCTTTCTTT
CDR3: CASSFQTEAFF

V: TRBV11-2
size: -
D: -
J: TRBJ2-6
DNA: TGTGCCAGCAGCTCCCTGGGACCGAATTTCTCTGGGGCCAACGTCCTGACTTTC
CDR3: CASSSLGPNFSGANVLTF

V: TRBV6-5
size: -
D: -
J: TRBJ2-4
DNA: TGTGCCAGCAGAGAGCGACAGGCCCATAACATTCAGTACTTC
CDR3: CASRERQAHNIQYF

V: TRBV5-6
size: -
D: TRBD1
J: TRBJ1-6
DNA: TGTGCCAGCAGCTTAGAGGACAGGGGCGTTTCACCCCTCCACTTT
CDR3: CASSLEDRGVSPLHF

V: TRBV7-8
size: -
D: -
J: TRBJ2-3
DNA: TGTGCCAGCAGCCTCCTTGCATCTAGCACAGATACGCAGTATTTT
CDR3: CASSLLASSTDTQYF

V: TRBV27
size: -
D: TRBD2
J: TRBJ2-1
DNA: TGTGCCAGCAGTCCGAGGACTAGCGGCCCACCCTCGAGCTCCTACAATGAGCAGTTCTTC
CDR3: CASSPRTSGPPSSSYNEQFF

V: TRBV7-2
size: -
D: TRBD2
J: TRBJ2-1
DNA: TGTGCCAGCAGCTTCGCGGGGGTCTACAATGAGCAGTTCTTC
CDR3: CASSFAGVYNEQFF

V: TRBV7-2
size: -
D: TRBD2
J: TRBJ2-7
DNA: TGTGCCAGCAGCTCGACGAGGGCTAGCGGCTCCTACGAGCAGTACTTC
CDR3: CASSSTRASGSYEQYF

V: TRBV6-1
size: few
D: -
J: TRBJ2-7
DNA: TGTGCCAGCAGTCGAGAGCGTACCTACGAGCAGTACTTC
CDR3: CASSRERTYEQYF

V: TRBV7-2
size: -
D: -
J: TRBJ2-3
DNA: TGTGCCAGCAGCGGGGGAAGCGGCACAGATACGCAGTATTTT
CDR3: CASSGGSGTDTQYF